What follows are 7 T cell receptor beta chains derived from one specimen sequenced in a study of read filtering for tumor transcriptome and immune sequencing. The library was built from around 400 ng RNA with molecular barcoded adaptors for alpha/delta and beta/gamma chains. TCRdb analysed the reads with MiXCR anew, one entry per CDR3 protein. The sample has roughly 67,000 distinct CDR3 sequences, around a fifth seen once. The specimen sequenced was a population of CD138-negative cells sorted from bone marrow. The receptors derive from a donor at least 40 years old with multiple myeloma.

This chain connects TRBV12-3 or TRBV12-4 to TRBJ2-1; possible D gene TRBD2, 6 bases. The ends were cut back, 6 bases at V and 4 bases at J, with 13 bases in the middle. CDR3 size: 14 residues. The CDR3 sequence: CASSPRDSYNEQFF. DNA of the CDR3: TGTGCCAGCAGCCCTAGGGACTCTTACAATGAGCAGTTCTTC.

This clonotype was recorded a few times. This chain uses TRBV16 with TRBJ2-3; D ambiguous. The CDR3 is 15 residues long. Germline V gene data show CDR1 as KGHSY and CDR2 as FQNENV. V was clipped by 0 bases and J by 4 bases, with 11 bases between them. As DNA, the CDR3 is TGTGCCAGCAGCCAATCCAAACCTCTCCCAGATACGCAGTATTTT. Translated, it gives CASSQSKPLPDTQYF.

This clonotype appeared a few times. CDR3 nucleotide sequence: TGCAGTGCTCAGACAGGGAGCGCCGGAAACACCATATATTTT. Amino acids: CSAQTGSAGNTIYF. The chain couples TRBV20-1 to TRBJ1-3; 7 bases are a match to TRBD1. V gave up 5 bases and J gave up 4 bases; unmatched junction bases: 8. From germline, CDR1 is DFQATT and CDR2 SNEGSKA (reference sequence). The CDR3 is 14 residues long.

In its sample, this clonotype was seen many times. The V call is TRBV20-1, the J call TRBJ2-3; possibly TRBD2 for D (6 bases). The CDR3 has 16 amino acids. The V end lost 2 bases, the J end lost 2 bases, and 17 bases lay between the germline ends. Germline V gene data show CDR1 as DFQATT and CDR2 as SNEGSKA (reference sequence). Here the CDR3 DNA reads TGCAGTGCTAGAACCTCGGCGGGAAGGTACACAGATACGCAGTATTTT. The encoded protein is CSARTSAGRYTDTQYF.

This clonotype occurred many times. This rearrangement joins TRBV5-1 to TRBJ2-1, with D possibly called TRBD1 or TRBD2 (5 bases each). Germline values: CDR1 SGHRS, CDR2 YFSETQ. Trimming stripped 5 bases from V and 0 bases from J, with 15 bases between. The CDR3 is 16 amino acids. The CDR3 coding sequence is TGCGCCAGCAGATACGGGACGACCAGCTCCTACAATGAGCAGTTCTTC. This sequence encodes CASRYGTTSSYNEQFF.

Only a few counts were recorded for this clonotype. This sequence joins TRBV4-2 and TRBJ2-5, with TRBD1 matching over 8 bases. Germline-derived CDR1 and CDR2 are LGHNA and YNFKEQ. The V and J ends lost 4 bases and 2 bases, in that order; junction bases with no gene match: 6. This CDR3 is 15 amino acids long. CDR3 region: CASSPSDREQETQYF. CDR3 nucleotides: TGTGCCAGCAGCCCTTCGGACAGGGAACAAGAGACCCAGTACTTC.

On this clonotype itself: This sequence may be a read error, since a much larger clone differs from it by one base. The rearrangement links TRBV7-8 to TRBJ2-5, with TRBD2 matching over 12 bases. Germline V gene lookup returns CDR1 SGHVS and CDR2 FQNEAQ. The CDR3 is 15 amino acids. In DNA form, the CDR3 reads TGTACCAGCAGCTTATACGGACTAGCGGGGGAGACCCAGTACTTC. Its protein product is CTSSLYGLAGETQYF. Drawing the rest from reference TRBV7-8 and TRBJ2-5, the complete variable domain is GAGVSQSPRYKVAKRGQDVALRCDPISGHVSLFWYQQALGQGPEFLTYFQNEAQLDKSGLPSDRFFAERPEGSVSTLKIQRTQQEDSAVYLCTSSLYGLAGETQYFGPGTRLLVL.